This T cell receptor beta chain was identified during a study of CD4 and CD8 cells across lung adenocarcinoma regions. The patients had localized lung adenocarcinoma, a non-small cell subtype. The germline V gene encodes CDR1 SGHTA and CDR2 FQGNSA. The CDR3 runs to 15 residues. Trimming shortened V by 5 bases and J by 6 bases, and 19 bases separated the two germline ends. One entry per CDR3 protein, called by TCRdb with MiXCR from the PCR reads. The sample has about 4,000 distinct CDR3 sequences; about 56% are singletons. What was sequenced was CD4+ T cells from the margin of a lung tumor. This sequence was found in a female donor with lung adenocarcinoma. The CD4 and CD8 labels of this study may be unreliable. V gene TRBV7-2 combines with J gene TRBJ2-5; D is possibly TRBD1 (6 bases). CDR3 sequence: CASSPSSTGIKTQYF. In DNA form, the CDR3 reads TGTGCCAGCAGCCCCTCTAGTACAGGGATAAAGACCCAGTACTTC.